The rows below give T cell receptor beta chains drawn from one sample of a study of Graves' ophthalmopathy and Graves' hyperthyroidism. TCRdb itself ran the multiplex PCR reads through MiXCR, one entry per CDR3 protein. This table holds about 370,000 distinct CDR3 sequences, about a sixth found once. The material sequenced was peripheral blood. These receptors came from an adult woman with stable Graves' hyperthyroidism. Each CDR3 is given with its conserved first and last residue. Fields, in order: clone size, D gene, V gene, J gene, CDR3 DNA, CDR3 protein. The D gene is left open where the match is weak. Some rows have no size entry. The others give once, few or many, or a class for an expanded clone.

size: few
D: TRBD2
V: TRBV11-1
J: TRBJ2-2
DNA: TGTGCCAGCAGCTTTAGTCCGGGAGGTACTTTAGGAACCGGGGAGCTGTTTTTT
CDR3: CASSFSPGGTLGTGELFF

size: many
D: TRBD2
V: TRBV11-2
J: TRBJ2-5
DNA: TGTGCCAGCGCCCTTCTCACTAGCGGACAAGAGACCCAGTACTTC
CDR3: CASALLTSGQETQYF

size: many
D: .
V: TRBV20-1
J: TRBJ1-5
DNA: TGCAGTGCTACTAACCTGGACAGCTATCAGCCCCAGCATTTT
CDR3: CSATNLDSYQPQHF

size: many
D: .
V: TRBV11-2
J: TRBJ1-1
DNA: TGTGCCAGCAGCTTAGTTCAGGTGGACACTGAAGCTTTCTTT
CDR3: CASSLVQVDTEAFF

size: many
D: .
V: TRBV15
J: TRBJ1-2
DNA: TGTGCCGCCTCGGAGGGGGGGGCGCGGATCTATGGCTACACCTTC
CDR3: CAASEGGARIYGYTF

size: .
D: .
V: TRBV10-3
J: TRBJ2-7
DNA: TGTGCCATCAGTGGCAACAGGGACTACGAGCAGTACTTC
CDR3: CAISGNRDYEQYF

size: many
D: TRBD2
V: TRBV6-2/TRBV6-3
J: TRBJ2-7
DNA: TGTGCCAGCAGTTATGGACGTTCGCGACTAGCGGGGCCATGGACCGGCGAGCAGTACTTC
CDR3: CASSYGRSRLAGPWTGEQYF

size: .
D: TRBD1
V: TRBV6-2/TRBV6-3
J: TRBJ1-6
DNA: TGTGCCAGCAGTTACTCATATCAACCATGGACAGGGGAAAATTCACCCCTCCACTTT
CDR3: CASSYSYQPWTGENSPLHF

size: many
D: TRBD1
V: TRBV6-1
J: TRBJ1-5
DNA: TGTGCCAGCAGTAAGGGGGCCCAGCCCCAGCATTTT
CDR3: CASSKGAQPQHF

size: many
D: .
V: TRBV6-1
J: TRBJ1-1
DNA: TGTGCCAGCAGTGAATACAGGGTTATGAACACTGAAGCTTTCTTT
CDR3: CASSEYRVMNTEAFF

size: many
D: .
V: TRBV19
J: TRBJ1-5
DNA: TGTGCCAGTAGTACCGAACTGAAACAGCCCCAGCATTTT
CDR3: CASSTELKQPQHF

size: few
D: .
V: TRBV30
J: TRBJ1-2
DNA: TGTGCCTGGAAATCGGGGGGAGGCTACACCTTC
CDR3: CAWKSGGGYTF

size: many
D: .
V: TRBV20-1
J: TRBJ1-1
DNA: TGCAGTGCTAGTGAGAACATGAACACTGAAGCTTTCTTT
CDR3: CSASENMNTEAFF

size: .
D: .
V: TRBV6-2/TRBV6-3
J: TRBJ1-5
DNA: TGTGCCAGCAGACCCGGAGGTGCCAATCAGCCCCAGCATTTT
CDR3: CASRPGGANQPQHF

size: many
D: TRBD1
V: TRBV6-5
J: TRBJ1-1
DNA: TGTGCCAGCAGAAATAACAGGGGGAACACTGAAGCTTTCTTT
CDR3: CASRNNRGNTEAFF

size: few
D: .
V: TRBV6-2/TRBV6-3
J: TRBJ1-1
DNA: TGTGCCAGCAGTTACTCTCAGCGGAGGGCTTTCTTT
CDR3: CASSYSQRRAFF

size: many
D: .
V: TRBV4-1
J: TRBJ1-2
DNA: TGCGCCAGCAGCCACCCTAACTATGGCTACACCTTC
CDR3: CASSHPNYGYTF

size: many
D: .
V: TRBV6-1
J: TRBJ1-5
DNA: TGTGCCAGCAGTGAAGCGCTGGCAGGGAATCAGCCCCAGCATTTT
CDR3: CASSEALAGNQPQHF

size: .
D: .
V: TRBV7-2
J: TRBJ1-1
DNA: TGTGCCAGCAGCTTACGGGGTCAGCCAGCTTTCTTT
CDR3: CASSLRGQPAFF

size: many
D: .
V: TRBV5-4
J: TRBJ2-7
DNA: TGTGCCAGCAGCTTTCGCAGGGAGGACGAGCAGTACTTC
CDR3: CASSFRREDEQYF

size: many
D: .
V: TRBV12-3/TRBV12-4
J: TRBJ2-7
DNA: TGTGCCACCAACCGGGACGGAAGGTACGAGCAGTACTTC
CDR3: CATNRDGRYEQYF

size: many
D: .
V: TRBV6-2/TRBV6-3
J: TRBJ1-2
DNA: TGTGCCAGCAGTTACTCGACAGAAGGAGGCTATGGCTACACCTTC
CDR3: CASSYSTEGGYGYTF

size: few
D: .
V: TRBV9
J: TRBJ2-2
DNA: TGTGCCAGCAGCACCTGGACAGGGAGGGAAACCGGGGAGCTGTTTTTT
CDR3: CASSTWTGRETGELFF

size: few
D: .
V: TRBV28
J: TRBJ2-1
DNA: TGTGCCAGCAAGCAGGACGGGAGCTCCTACAATGAGCAGTTCTTC
CDR3: CASKQDGSSYNEQFF

size: many
D: .
V: TRBV7-8
J: TRBJ1-1
DNA: TGTGCCAGCAGCCTACGCCGAGGGACACAAAGGAACACTGAAGCTTTCTTT
CDR3: CASSLRRGTQRNTEAFF

size: many
D: .
V: TRBV6-2/TRBV6-3
J: TRBJ2-7
DNA: TGTGCCAGCAGAAACACGGTTTTTAACGAGCAGTACTTC
CDR3: CASRNTVFNEQYF

size: many
D: .
V: TRBV2
J: TRBJ1-1
DNA: TGTGCCAGCAGATGGGGTCCTGAAGCTTTCTTT
CDR3: CASRWGPEAFF

size: many
D: .
V: TRBV15
J: TRBJ2-7
DNA: TGTGCCACCAGCGACGGGCACGGGTCCTACGAGCAGTACTTC
CDR3: CATSDGHGSYEQYF

size: .
D: TRBD2
V: TRBV7-7
J: TRBJ2-2
DNA: TGTGCTAGCAGACCCGGACTAGCGGGAGCTACCGGGGAGCTGTTTTTT
CDR3: CASRPGLAGATGELFF

size: .
D: TRBD1
V: TRBV7-9
J: TRBJ1-1
DNA: TGTGCCAGCAGCTCAGAAGGGACAGGGGGTACTGAAGCTTTCTTT
CDR3: CASSSEGTGGTEAFF

size: many
D: .
V: TRBV11-2
J: TRBJ1-5
DNA: TGTGCCAGCAGCATGAACAGGGATAGCAATCAGCCCCAGCATTTT
CDR3: CASSMNRDSNQPQHF

size: .
D: .
V: TRBV12-3/TRBV12-4
J: TRBJ2-5
DNA: TGTGCCAGCAGTTCCTCTAAGGGCCTGGCGACCCAGTACTTC
CDR3: CASSSSKGLATQYF

size: many
D: TRBD1
V: TRBV24-1
J: TRBJ2-5
DNA: TGTGCCACCAGTGATACTGGACAGGGGGCCCGCCAAGAGACCCAGTACTTC
CDR3: CATSDTGQGARQETQYF

size: many
D: .
V: TRBV29-1
J: TRBJ2-5
DNA: TGCAGCGTTGAAGATGGATCCACGCCTAGACTGGAGACCCAGTACTTC
CDR3: CSVEDGSTPRLETQYF

size: many
D: TRBD1
V: TRBV25-1
J: TRBJ1-1
DNA: TGTGCCGCCCCGGAAAACCGATCCGGGACAGGGGGACGAACACTGGCTGAAGCTTTCTTT
CDR3: CAAPENRSGTGGRTLAEAFF

size: many
D: TRBD1
V: TRBV27
J: TRBJ2-6
DNA: TGTGCCAGCAGTCGATACCACAGGGGACCAAACTCTGGGGCCAACGTCCTGACTTTC
CDR3: CASSRYHRGPNSGANVLTF

size: few
D: TRBD2
V: TRBV4-1
J: TRBJ2-2
DNA: TGCGCCAGCAGACGAACCCTAGCGGGAGGGCCATCCGCCGGGGAGCTGTTTTTT
CDR3: CASRRTLAGGPSAGELFF

size: many
D: .
V: TRBV7-3
J: TRBJ2-7
DNA: TGTGCCAGCAGCCCAACAAGTGCTTCGGTCCACGAGCAGTACTTC
CDR3: CASSPTSASVHEQYF

size: many
D: .
V: TRBV4-1
J: TRBJ2-7
DNA: TGCGCCAGCAGCAAACCGCAGACAGGGAGGTACGAGCAGTACTTC
CDR3: CASSKPQTGRYEQYF

size: .
D: TRBD1
V: TRBV30
J: TRBJ2-2
DNA: TGTGCCTGGACTCCGGGGACAGGGGACAGGGAGCTGTTTTTT
CDR3: CAWTPGTGDRELFF

size: few
D: .
V: TRBV12-3/TRBV12-4
J: TRBJ2-7
DNA: TGTGCCAGCAGTCGCCGTCCGGGACTGGATACCTACGAGCAGTACTTC
CDR3: CASSRRPGLDTYEQYF